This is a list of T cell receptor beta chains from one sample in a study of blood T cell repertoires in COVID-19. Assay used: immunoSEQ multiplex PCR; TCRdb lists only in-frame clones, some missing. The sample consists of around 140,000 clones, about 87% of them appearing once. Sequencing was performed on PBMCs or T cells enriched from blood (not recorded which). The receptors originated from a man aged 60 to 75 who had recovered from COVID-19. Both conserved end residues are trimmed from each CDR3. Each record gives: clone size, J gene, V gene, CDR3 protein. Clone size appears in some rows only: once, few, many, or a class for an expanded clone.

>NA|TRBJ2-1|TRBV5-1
ASASGGALNEQF
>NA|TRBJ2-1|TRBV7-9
ASSLGTGVNEQF
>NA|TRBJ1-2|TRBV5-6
ASSLDREVYT
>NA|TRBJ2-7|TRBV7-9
ASSPPGSYEQY
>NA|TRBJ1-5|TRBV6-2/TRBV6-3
ASSYFGVTQPQH
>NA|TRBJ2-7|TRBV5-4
ASSFAAGSSYEQY
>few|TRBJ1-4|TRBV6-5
ASSNGGVNEKLF
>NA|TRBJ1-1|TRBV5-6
ASSLNRRGTEAF
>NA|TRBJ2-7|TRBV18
ASSRHRSPPGEQY
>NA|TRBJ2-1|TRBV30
AWSPGTGFTSYNEQF